These 16 T cell receptor beta chains came from one sample sequenced in a study of PD-L1 blockade in urothelial cancer. Sequenced by immunoSEQ multiplex PCR; TCRdb stores in-frame clones only, minus some. The sample shows more than 85,000 clones, 91% of them seen only once. Material: PBMCs, obtained around atezolizumab (anti-PD-L1) treatment. These receptors all stem from a woman aged 80 or over with urothelial cancer.

This chain joins TRBV19 and TRBJ2-2; no definite D call. Germline assignment: CDR1 LNHDA and CDR2 SQIVND (reference sequence). CDR3 length equals 15 residues. The ends were cut back, 3 bases at V and 3 bases at J, with 11 bases in the middle. CDR3 DNA sequence: TGTGCCAGTAGTATTGGGCAGCTATACACCGGGGAGCTGTTTTTT. It yields the protein CASSIGQLYTGELFF.

V and J are TRBV9 and TRBJ2-1; the D gene is possibly TRBD2 (5 bases). CDR1 is SGDLS, CDR2 YYNGEE, per germline. The V and J ends lost 5 bases and 0 bases respectively, with 18 bases between them. This CDR3 is 17 amino acids long. This chain's CDR3 is CASRGAPGASSYNEQFF. In DNA, the CDR3 is TGTGCCAGCAGGGGAGCCCCTGGCGCGAGCTCCTACAATGAGCAGTTCTTC.

The V gene is TRBV27, the J gene TRBJ2-4; 11 positions match TRBD1. This CDR3 region has 13 residues. The germline gives CDR1 MNHEY, CDR2 SMNVEV (reference sequence). After removal of 6 bases from V and 10 bases from J, the junction contained 5 bases not matched to a gene. The CDR3 DNA reads as TGTGCCAGCAGAGGACAGGGGGCAGGGATTCAGTACTTC. This translates into CASRGQGAGIQYF.

The chain employs TRBV5-1 and TRBJ2-1; 7 nucleotides line up with TRBD1. The V and J ends lost 4 bases and 4 bases, in that order; junction bases with no gene match: 8. CDR1 and CDR2 (germline): SGHRS, YFSETQ. This CDR3 region has 15 residues. CDR3 protein: CASSPAGTVYNEQFF. The DNA of the CDR3 is TGCGCCAGCAGCCCGGCCGGGACAGTATACAATGAGCAGTTCTTC.

V gene TRBV7-2 combines with J gene TRBJ2-5, with 7 positions matching TRBD2. V dropped 6 bases and J dropped 5; count of bases not matched to a gene: 12. This CDR3 has 15 amino acids. Germline loops: CDR1 SGHTA, CDR2 FQGNSA. The CDR3 loop reads CASSSGWRESETQYF. The CDR3 nucleotides read TGTGCCAGCAGTTCAGGGTGGCGGGAGTCGGAGACCCAGTACTTC.

V is TRBV4-2 and J is TRBJ2-5; 7 bases map to TRBD1. The germline V gene has CDR1 LGHNA and CDR2 YNFKEQ. This CDR3 region has 16 residues. The junction had 5 bases not matched to a gene; V was cut back by 0 bases and J by 1 base. Here the CDR3 reads CASSQDVAGGQETQYF. CDR3 bases: TGTGCCAGCAGCCAAGATGTGGCAGGGGGCCAAGAGACCCAGTACTTC.

This chain links TRBV6-5 with TRBJ2-1, with 9 bases aligning to TRBD2. The ends lost 6 bases at V and 9 bases at J; junction bases unmatched: 6. Germline values: CDR1 MNHEY, CDR2 SVGAGI. The CDR3 is 13 residues long. The CDR3 protein is CASSPSREGEQFF. CDR3 in DNA: TGTGCCAGCAGCCCCTCGCGGGAGGGTGAGCAGTTCTTC.

This chain links TRBV5-1 with TRBJ1-2, with a weak D call TRBD1 (5 bases). Trimming removed 4 bases at V and 4 bases at J, with 8 bases between. The CDR3 contains 12 residues. Germline lookup yields CDR1 SGHRS and CDR2 YFSETQ. The DNA of the CDR3 is TGCGCCAGCAGCATTGACAGCTATGGCTACACCTTC. This encodes CASSIDSYGYTF.

This sequence joins TRBV6-5 and TRBJ2-7; 8 bases line up with TRBD2. CDR3 size: 12 residues. Germline CDR1 MNHEY, CDR2 SVGAGI. V lost 2 bases and J lost 7; bases outside the gene matches: 1. CDR3 nucleotides: TGTGCCAGCAGTTACCGGGGGGGGGAGCAGTACTTC. Translated, it gives CASSYRGGEQYF.

The rearrangement links TRBV27 to TRBJ1-5; D is ambiguous. Germline CDR1 reads MNHEY; CDR2 reads SMNVEV (reference sequence). This CDR3 spans 13 amino acids. Trimming took off 3 bases at V and 3 bases at J, with 6 bases between the two ends. The CDR3 sequence: CASSFKLNQPQHF. CDR3 in DNA: TGTGCCAGCAGTTTCAAACTCAATCAGCCCCAGCATTTT.

This clone has just one count. V is TRBV6-5 and J is TRBJ2-1; 12 bases are a match to TRBD2. V was pared by 1 base and J by 7 bases, with 2 bases of the junction left unmatched. The CDR3 totals 15 residues. Germline V gives CDR1 MNHEY, CDR2 SVGAGI. CDR3 sequence (DNA): TGTGCCAGCAGTTACTACCTAGCGGGAGGGAATGAGCAGTTCTTC. Its protein is CASSYYLAGGNEQFF.

The chain joins TRBV19 to TRBJ1-2; 9 positions match TRBD1. J gave up 6 bases and V 7 bases, and 6 bases lay outside the gene matches. Germline V gives CDR1 LNHDA, CDR2 SQIVND (reference sequence). The CDR3 consists of 13 residues. CDR3 bases: TGTGCCAGTAACACGGACAGGGGTCATGGCTACACCTTC. It codes for CASNTDRGHGYTF.

This clone was counted once. This sequence joins TRBV19 and TRBJ1-1; D perhaps matches TRBD1 (6 bases). Germline V gene lookup returns CDR1 LNHDA and CDR2 SQIVND (reference sequence). This CDR3 has 14 residues. The V gene lost 5 bases and the J gene lost 4 bases, with 14 bases spanning the gap. This CDR3 reads CASSFRRGVTEAFF. CDR3 in DNA: TGTGCCAGTAGTTTCCGCAGGGGAGTCACTGAAGCTTTCTTT.

The chain uses TRBV9 and TRBJ2-1; TRBD2 matches 16 bases. Germline CDR1 SGDLS, CDR2 YYNGEE. After removal of 3 bases from V and 9 bases from J, the junction contained 6 bases not matched to a gene. The length of the CDR3 is 16 residues. The CDR3 DNA reads TGTGCCAGCAGCGCAGGGACTAGCGGGAGGGACGGTGAGCAGTTCTTC. Protein product: CASSAGTSGRDGEQFF.

The rearrangement uses TRBV28 and TRBJ1-5; 8 positions agree with TRBD1. V was pared by 4 bases and J by 1 base, with 3 bases of the junction left unmatched. From germline, CDR1 is MDHEN and CDR2 SYDVKM. The length of the CDR3 is 15 residues. DNA for the CDR3: TGTGCCAGCAGTTCTACAGGGGGGAGCAATCAGCCCCAGCATTTT. This translates into CASSSTGGSNQPQHF.

The chain recombines TRBV5-1 with TRBJ2-3, with 10 bases fitting TRBD1. Germline CDR1 SGHRS, CDR2 YFSETQ. Trimming cost V 8 bases and J 3 bases; bases outside gene matches: 6. The CDR3 is made up of 14 amino acids. The CDR3 region is CASRGGQGTDTQYF. Here the CDR3 DNA reads TGCGCCAGTCGGGGGGGACAGGGGACAGATACGCAGTATTTT.